These 25 T cell receptor beta chains were all obtained from the same sample, sequenced in a study of OX40 agonist ivuxolimab in advanced cancers. Sequencing was performed with immunoSEQ multiplex PCR; in TCRdb, only in-frame clones are kept and a portion is missing. The data show more than 60,000 clones, about 87% seen once. The sequenced sample was CD4+ or CD8+ T cells sorted from blood, obtained in a trial of the OX40 agonist ivuxolimab. These receptors originate from an adult with an advanced solid tumor such as melanoma, head and neck, liver or kidney cancer.

The chain has TRBV6-5 and TRBJ2-7; D unresolved. The germline V gene has CDR1 MNHEY and CDR2 SVGAGI. The V end was cut by 6 bases, the J end by 2 bases, with 14 bases between. This CDR3 comprises 14 residues. This CDR3 reads CASRGMNVPYEQYF. For the CDR3, the DNA is TGTGCCAGCAGGGGAATGAACGTACCCTACGAGCAGTACTTC.

The rearrangement joins TRBV29-1 to TRBJ1-4; TRBD1 aligns across 9 bases. CDR1 and CDR2 from the germline V gene are SQVTM and ANQGSEA. This CDR3 is built from 14 residues. The junction had 8 bases not matched to a gene; V was cut back by 4 bases and J by 8 bases. CDR3 in amino acids: CSVVAGQGGEKLFF. The CDR3 DNA follows: TGCAGCGTTGTAGCGGGACAGGGTGGCGAAAAACTGTTTTTT.

The chain employs TRBV7-2 and TRBJ2-2; D is unresolved. Trimming shortened V by 5 bases and J by 2 bases, and 9 bases separated the two germline ends. Germline CDR1 reads SGHTA; CDR2 reads FQGNSA. The CDR3 length is 14 residues. CDR3 residues: CASSRSINTGELFF. The CDR3 DNA sequence: TGTGCCAGCAGCAGATCCATCAACACCGGGGAGCTGTTTTTT.

This clone was counted between two and nine times. The chain combines TRBV19 with TRBJ2-2; 16 bases agree with TRBD2. J gave up 6 bases and V 8 bases, and 6 bases lay outside the gene matches. CDR1 and CDR2 (germline): LNHDA, SQIVND (reference sequence). The CDR3 spans 16 residues. For the CDR3, the DNA is TGTGCCAGTTTTCCGGGACTAGCGGGAGGGGCCGGGGAGCTGTTTTTT. It specifies CASFPGLAGGAGELFF.

This clone was detected only once. The chain has TRBV6-6 and TRBJ1-3, with D uncertain. The ends were cut back, 0 bases at V and 4 bases at J, with 7 bases in the middle. The CDR3 has 14 amino acids. The germline CDR1 and CDR2 sequences are MNHNY and SVGAGI (reference sequence). The CDR3 nucleotides read TGTGCCAGCAGTTACTCGACACAGGGAAACACCATATATTTT. Translating it yields CASSYSTQGNTIYF.

The V gene is TRBV6-1, the J gene TRBJ2-1; 12 bases agree with TRBD2. The CDR3 length is 16 residues. The germline V gene has CDR1 MNHNS and CDR2 SASEGT. J gave up 8 bases and V 4 bases, and 9 bases lay outside the gene matches. The CDR3 bases are TGTGCCAGCAGTGTACGGAGGACTAGCGGGACAGATGAGCAGTTCTTC. Translated, it gives CASSVRRTSGTDEQFF.

The chain carries TRBV28 and TRBJ1-1, with D perhaps TRBD1 (5 bases). CDR3 length: 14 residues. Germline CDR1 MDHEN, CDR2 SYDVKM. With 6 bases removed from V and 0 bases from J, the gap between germline ends came to 11 bases. In nucleotides, the CDR3 is TGTGCCAGCAGCCCCGGGGGGTTGAACACTGAAGCTTTCTTT. It encodes CASSPGGLNTEAFF.

The gene calls are TRBV4-2 and TRBJ2-2; D remains ambiguous. The CDR3 is 15 amino acids. V was cut by 0 bases and J by 4 bases, with 9 bases left in between. Germline V CDR1 and CDR2: LGHNA, YNFKEQ. CDR3 sequence: CASSQDPQFTGELFF. CDR3 coding DNA: TGTGCCAGCAGCCAAGATCCACAGTTCACCGGGGAGCTGTTTTTT.

V gene TRBV9 combines with J gene TRBJ2-7; the D is unclear. Germline CDR1 and CDR2: SGDLS and YYNGEE. V was cut by 4 bases and J by 5 bases, with 16 bases left in between. The CDR3 runs to 14 residues. This CDR3 reads CASSREGQSDEQYF. For the CDR3, the DNA is TGTGCCAGCAGCCGCGAAGGTCAGTCGGACGAGCAGTACTTC.

The chain combines TRBV19 with TRBJ1-5; 7 bases align to TRBD1. This CDR3 is built from 15 residues. Germline lookup yields CDR1 LNHDA and CDR2 SQIVND (reference sequence). Germline trimming cut 4 bases from V and 3 bases from J; bases unmatched to any gene: 6. The CDR3 protein is CASSTGQALNQPQHF. CDR3 coding DNA: TGTGCCAGTAGTACAGGACAGGCCCTCAATCAGCCCCAGCATTTT.

This chain connects TRBV19 to TRBJ1-1; tentatively, D is TRBD1 (5 bases). The V gene's germline CDR1 is LNHDA and CDR2 SQIVND (reference sequence). V lost 6 bases and J lost 1, with 18 bases in between. The CDR3 spans 16 residues. Here the CDR3 DNA reads TGTGCCAGTAGCATTCGTACAGGCATGGGGAACACTGAAGCTTTCTTT. As protein: CASSIRTGMGNTEAFF.

The chain couples TRBV29-1 to TRBJ2-1, with 10 bases matching TRBD2. This CDR3 spans 10 amino acids. Unmatched junction bases numbered 5, after V lost 7 bases and J lost 14 bases. From germline, CDR1 is SQVTM and CDR2 ANQGSEA. DNA of the CDR3: TGCAGCGGAACCGGGACTAGCGAGTTCTTC. Translation: CSGTGTSEFF.

V gene TRBV27 combines with J gene TRBJ2-3; D is possibly TRBD1 (5 bases). This CDR3 is built from 18 residues. In germline, CDR1 is MNHEY, CDR2 SMNVEV (reference sequence). V was pared by 7 bases and J by 4 bases, with 27 bases between. CDR3 nucleotides: TGTGCCAGCAAACCCAGGGCCATGACCTTTCCTGCTTCAGATACGCAGTATTTT. Translated: CASKPRAMTFPASDTQYF.

V gene TRBV10-3 combines with J gene TRBJ1-1; tentatively, D is TRBD1 (6 bases). The CDR3 is made up of 14 amino acids. Deletions cut 3 bases from V and 5 bases from J, with 13 bases between. CDR1 and CDR2 (germline): ENHRY, SYGVKD. DNA of the CDR3: TGTGCCATCAGTGAAGGACAGCCGGGAACTGAAGCTTTCTTT. Translation gives CAISEGQPGTEAFF.

The rearrangement links TRBV5-3 to TRBJ1-1; D is unresolved. TRBV5-3 is noted as an ORF with a role that remains uncertain. This CDR3 has 11 residues. V shed 8 bases and J shed 7 bases, with 12 bases lying between them. CDR3 sequence (DNA): TGTGCCAGCAGCACTTGGGGTGAAGCTTTCTTT. This encodes CASSTWGEAFF.

The sample holds one count of this clone. This chain uses TRBV10-3 with TRBJ2-7; the D is unclear. This CDR3 has 15 amino acids. Germline V lookup: CDR1 ENHRY, CDR2 SYGVKD. Trimming took off 2 bases at V and 2 bases at J, with 13 bases between the two ends. CDR3 nucleotides: TGTGCCATCAGTGAGCGGCAGGCCCTCACCTACGAGCAGTACTTC. This codes for CAISERQALTYEQYF.

The CDR3 DNA sequence: TGTGCCAGCAGCTTAGGACCTAGCGGGGCCTCCTACGAGCAGTACTTC. Translation: CASSLGPSGASYEQYF. This chain connects TRBV7-6 to TRBJ2-7, with 9 bases aligning to TRBD2. Trimming cost V 1 base and J 0 bases; bases outside gene matches: 4. This CDR3 region has 16 residues. Germline loops: CDR1 SGHVS, CDR2 FNYEAQ.

The CDR3 nucleotides are TGTGCCATCAGTCGGGGACTGACAGATACGCAGTATTTT. Its translation: CAISRGLTDTQYF. The chain links TRBV10-3 to TRBJ2-3; D might be TRBD2 (6 bases). The CDR3 covers 13 residues. The germline V and J ends were trimmed by 5 bases and 3 bases, with 9 bases remaining between them. The germline V gene has CDR1 ENHRY and CDR2 SYGVKD.

This clone was recorded a few times. This rearrangement joins TRBV7-9 to TRBJ1-2; D gene ambiguous. This CDR3 comprises 12 residues. Germline loops: CDR1 SEHNR, CDR2 FQNEAQ (reference sequence). Trimming cost V 4 bases and J 7 bases, with 10 bases left between them. CDR3 nucleotides: TGTGCCAGCAGCTCCAGGACGGCTGGCTACACCTTC. Translating gives CASSSRTAGYTF.

The chain carries TRBV6-5 and TRBJ1-4, with D maybe TRBD1 (5 bases). The CDR3 length is 13 residues. V lost 6 bases and J 5 bases, leaving 10 bases between the germline ends. Germline CDR1 is MNHEY and CDR2 is SVGAGI. In nucleotides, the CDR3 is TGTGCCAGCAGGACAGATTCAAATGAAAAACTGTTTTTT. This sequence encodes CASRTDSNEKLFF.

A few counts support this clone. The chain joins TRBV2 to TRBJ2-1; 7 positions match TRBD2. The CDR3 runs 12 residues. The germline gives CDR1 SNHLY, CDR2 FYNNEI. Germline trimming cut 6 bases from V and 10 bases from J; bases unmatched to any gene: 6. The CDR3 region has the DNA TGTGCCAGCAGCCGGCGGGAGTACGAGCAGTTCTTC. Protein sequence: CASSRREYEQFF.

The J gene is TRBJ2-3, the V gene TRBV9; D gene unclear. Germline-derived CDR1 and CDR2 are SGDLS and YYNGEE. The CDR3 is 14 residues long. V was pared by 0 bases and J by 2 bases, with 7 bases between. The CDR3 DNA reads as TGTGCCAGCAGCGTAGAAGTTTACACAGATACGCAGTATTTT. Its translation is CASSVEVYTDTQYF.

The rearrangement joins TRBV27 to TRBJ1-3; D perhaps matches TRBD1 (6 bases). Trimming stripped 3 bases from V and 1 base from J, with 16 bases between. CDR1 and CDR2 from the germline V gene are MNHEY and SMNVEV (reference sequence). The CDR3 covers 17 residues. The CDR3 DNA is TGTGCCAGCAGTTTGAGGGGGGGCAGAGCGTCTGGAAACACCATATATTTT. The encoded protein is CASSLRGGRASGNTIYF.

The chain has TRBV7-9 and TRBJ2-5; D might be TRBD1 (7 bases). Looked up from germline, CDR1 is SEHNR and CDR2 is FQNEAQ (reference sequence). This CDR3 has 17 residues. Deletions cut 5 bases from V and 3 bases from J, with 22 bases between. In DNA, the CDR3 is TGTGCCAGCAGCGTCCGAGACAGGGTGGAGCGGGAAGAGACCCAGTACTTC. Its protein product is CASSVRDRVEREETQYF.

The chain carries TRBV29-1 and TRBJ2-3; D may be TRBD2 (6 bases). There are 11 residues in the CDR3. The germline V and J ends were trimmed by 5 bases and 6 bases, with 9 bases remaining between them. From germline, CDR1 is SQVTM and CDR2 ANQGSEA. CDR3 in amino acids: CSVRGGDTQYF. CDR3 nucleotide sequence: TGCAGCGTTCGGGGAGGCGATACGCAGTATTTT.